This T cell receptor beta chain emerged from a study of control samples from healthy donors and cancer patients. TCRdb keeps only in-frame clones here, not all; method: immunoSEQ multiplex PCR. The sample records roughly 370,000 clones, around nine tenths being singletons. V was pared by 11 bases and J by 2 bases, with 16 bases between. This CDR3 has 13 residues. Per the germline V gene, CDR1 is MNHEY and CDR2 is SVGAGI. The TCR originated in a man in his forties or fifties with head and neck cancer. The sequencing input was PBMCs. The rearrangement links TRBV6-5 to TRBJ2-7; TRBD2 is a possible D gene (6 bases). The DNA for the CDR3 is TGTGCCCCGGGCGGCGGGGTACCCTACGAGCAGTACTTC. It yields the protein CAPGGGVPYEQYF.